This T cell receptor (beta chain) was recorded in a study of shared clonotypes between healthy human individuals. The overall study: Three plates each covered CD4 naive and memory; CD8 naive two, CD8 memory one.

An assay was performed, and its level was deep. The authors loaded 150 to 250 ng DNA, about 30,000 T cell genomes, into sorted-subset replicate PCRs. Sequencing used immunoSEQ multiplex PCR; TCRdb keeps in-frame clones, though not all of them. Of roughly 660,000 clones in the sample, roughly 88% were seen once. This clone was observed a single time. V lost 0 bases and J lost 9, with 21 bases in between. The CDR3 is made up of 17 amino acids. Germline V gene data show CDR1 as SGHVS and CDR2 as FQNEAQ. Material: memory CD8+ T cells from PBMCs. Subset here: CD45RO+ cells pooled with CCR7-negative TemRA cells. V and J are TRBV7-8 and TRBJ2-1, with D perhaps TRBD2 (6 bases). The source of this sequence is a man between 18 and 29 years old in good health. Some clones in this sample may be carry-over from other donors' samples. In DNA form, the CDR3 reads TGTGCCAGCAGCTTAGCACGGGACCCCCGGGGGTTTGTTGAGCAGTTCTTC. It translates to CASSLARDPRGFVEQFF. Looking up the rest from reference TRBV7-8 and TRBJ2-1 gives the full variable domain: GAGVSQSPRYKVAKRGQDVALRCDPISGHVSLFWYQQALGQGPEFLTYFQNEAQLDKSGLPSDRFFAERPEGSVSTLKIQRTQQEDSAVYLCASSLARDPRGFVEQFFGPGTRLTVL.